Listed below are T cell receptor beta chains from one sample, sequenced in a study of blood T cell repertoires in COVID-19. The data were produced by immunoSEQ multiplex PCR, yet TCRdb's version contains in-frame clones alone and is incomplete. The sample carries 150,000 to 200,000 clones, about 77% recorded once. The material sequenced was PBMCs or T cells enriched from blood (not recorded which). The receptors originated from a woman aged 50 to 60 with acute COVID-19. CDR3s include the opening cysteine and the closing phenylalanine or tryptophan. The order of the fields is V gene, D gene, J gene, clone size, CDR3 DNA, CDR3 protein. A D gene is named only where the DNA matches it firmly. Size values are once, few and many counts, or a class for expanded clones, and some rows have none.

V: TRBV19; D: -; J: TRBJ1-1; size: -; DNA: TGTGCCAGTAGTATAGTTGGGCCCCGGGGGACTGAAGCTTTCTTT; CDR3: CASSIVGPRGTEAFF
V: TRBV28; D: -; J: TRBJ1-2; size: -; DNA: TGTGCCAGCAGTTTGGGCAGTGGTTGGCGCTACACCTTC; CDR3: CASSLGSGWRYTF
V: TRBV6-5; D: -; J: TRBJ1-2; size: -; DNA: TGTGCCAGCAGTTACAGCGGTAACCGTTATGGCTACACCTTC; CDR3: CASSYSGNRYGYTF
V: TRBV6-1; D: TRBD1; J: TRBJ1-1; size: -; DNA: TGTGCCAGCAGTGGGACAGGGGGCTTCACTGAAGCTTTCTTT; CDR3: CASSGTGGFTEAFF
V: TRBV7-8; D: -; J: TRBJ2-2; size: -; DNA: TGTGCCAGCGAGGGTGGGTTCTGGGAAACCGGGGAGCTGTTTTTT; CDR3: CASEGGFWETGELFF
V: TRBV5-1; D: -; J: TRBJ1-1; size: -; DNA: TGCGCCAGCAGCTCCACCCTTGGCAGAGGTAACACTGAAGCTTTCTTT; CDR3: CASSSTLGRGNTEAFF
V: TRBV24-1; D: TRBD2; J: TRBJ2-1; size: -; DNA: TGTGCCACCAAGGCGGGGGGAAACAATGAGCAGTTCTTC; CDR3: CATKAGGNNEQFF
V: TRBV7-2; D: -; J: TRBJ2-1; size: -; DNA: TGTGCCAAGAGCCGGGGGGCGTACAATGAGCAGTTCTTC; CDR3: CAKSRGAYNEQFF
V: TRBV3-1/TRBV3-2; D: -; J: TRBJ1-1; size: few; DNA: TGTGCCAGCCGAGGGGGCACTGAAGCTTTCTTT; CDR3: CASRGGTEAFF
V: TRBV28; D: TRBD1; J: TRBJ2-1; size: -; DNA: TGTGCCAGCAGCCCAGGGACAGGGGGTTACAATGAGCAGTTCTTC; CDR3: CASSPGTGGYNEQFF
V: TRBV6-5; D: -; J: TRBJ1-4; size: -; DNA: TGTGCCAGCAAAGGTCGCTCCGGGGGTGAAAAACTGTTTTTT; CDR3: CASKGRSGGEKLFF
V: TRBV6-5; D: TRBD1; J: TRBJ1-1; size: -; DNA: TGTGCCAGCCTTGGGACAGGGCGGTTAGACACTGAAGCTTTCTTT; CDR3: CASLGTGRLDTEAFF
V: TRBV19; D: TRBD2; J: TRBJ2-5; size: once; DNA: TGTGCCAGTAGTGGGGGACTAGCGGGGACCTCTTACCAAGAGACCCAGTACTTC; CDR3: CASSGGLAGTSYQETQYF
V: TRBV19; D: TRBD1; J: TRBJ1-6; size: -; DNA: TGTGCCAGCCAGGGACAGGAAGATTCACCCCTCCACTTT; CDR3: CASQGQEDSPLHF
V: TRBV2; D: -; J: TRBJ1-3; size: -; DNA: TGTGCCAGCCACGGGGGGATCACCATATATTTT; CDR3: CASHGGITIYF
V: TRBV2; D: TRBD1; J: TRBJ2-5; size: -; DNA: TGTGCCAGCAGAGGACAGGGGGCGCGGCAAGAGACCCAGTACTTC; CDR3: CASRGQGARQETQYF
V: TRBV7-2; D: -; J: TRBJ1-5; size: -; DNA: TGTGCCAGCAGTCCAACACCCGGCAGGCAGCCCCAGCATTTT; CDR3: CASSPTPGRQPQHF
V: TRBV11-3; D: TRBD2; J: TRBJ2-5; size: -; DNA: TGTGCCAGCAGCTCTAGCGGAACGGAGACCCAGTACTTC; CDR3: CASSSSGTETQYF